A single sample gave rise to the 28 T cell receptor beta chains below, sequenced in a study of shared clonotypes between healthy human individuals (TCRdb year 2020). Libraries were constructed by the immunoSEQ multiplex PCR assay. TCRdb's version of the immuneACCESS table is confined to in-frame rearrangements and falls short of the full clone set. An unresolved V gene accounts for under half of the shortfall where checked; the remainder is of unknown origin. Present in this sample are about 1.5 million clones, approximately 96% of which were seen just once. Roughly 1.2% of the sample lies in the top ten. Sequencing was done on a sample of naive CD4+ T cells sorted from blood. This sample's cell subset or site label indicates: CD45RA+ positively selected. The source is a man aged 30-40 years in good health.

V is TRBV19 and J is TRBJ2-7, with D possibly being TRBD2 (6 bases). The germline CDR1 and CDR2 sequences are LNHDA and SQIVND (reference sequence). The CDR3 runs 14 residues. Trimming removed 4 bases from V and 0 bases from J, with 10 bases in between. The CDR3: CASSRRGTSYEQYF. The CDR3 DNA reads as TGTGCCAGTAGTAGGCGGGGTACCTCCTACGAGCAGTACTTC.

The chain uses TRBV11-2 and TRBJ2-1, with D unclear. The V end was cut by 1 base, the J end by 9 bases, with 16 bases between. The CDR3 has 15 amino acids. CDR1 is SGHAT, CDR2 FQNNGV, per germline. In nucleotides, the CDR3 is TGTGCCAGCAGCTTAGGAGGCAGTAGAGGTAGTGAGCAGTTCTTC. Its translation is CASSLGGSRGSEQFF. The full variable domain, rest sourced from reference TRBV11-2 and TRBJ2-1, is EAGVAQSPRYKIIEKRQSVAFWCNPISGHATLYWYQQILGQGPKLLIQFQNNGVVDDSQLPKDRFSAERLKGVDSTLKIQPAKLEDSAVYLCASSLGGSRGSEQFFGPGTRLTVL.

This clone was seen once. V usage is TRBV18 and J usage is TRBJ1-2, with 7 bases matching TRBD1. The germline CDR1 and CDR2 sequences are KGHSH and LQKENI. Trimming cost V 2 bases and J 4 bases; bases outside gene matches: 4. CDR3 length equals 14 residues. The chain's CDR3 is CASSPAGDSYGYTF. CDR3 sequence (DNA): TGTGCCAGCTCACCAGCGGGGGACAGCTATGGCTACACCTTC.

This sequence joins TRBV7-9 and TRBJ2-2, with D maybe TRBD2 (6 bases). Trimming took 3 bases from V and 6 from J, leaving 11 bases between them. This CDR3 spans 14 amino acids. In germline, CDR1 is SEHNR, CDR2 FQNEAQ (reference sequence). This CDR3 is CASSFQGGAGELFF. The DNA of the CDR3 is TGTGCCAGCAGCTTTCAGGGAGGCGCCGGGGAGCTGTTTTTT. Together with reference TRBV7-9 and TRBJ2-2, the CDR3 gives the full variable domain: DTGVSQNPRHKITKRGQNVTFRCDPISEHNRLYWYRQTLGQGPEFLTYFQNEAQLEKSRLLSDRFSAERPKGSFSTLEIQRTEQGDSAMYLCASSFQGGAGELFFGEGSRLTVL.

The genes are TRBV15 and TRBJ2-6; possibly TRBD1 or TRBD2 for D (5 bases each). This CDR3 has 18 amino acids. V gave up 2 bases and J gave up 0 bases, with 14 bases separating them. Germline CDR1 reads LNHNV; CDR2 reads YYDKDF (reference sequence). The CDR3 protein is CATSRRDGGFSGANVLTF. CDR3 in DNA: TGTGCCACCAGCAGAAGGGACGGCGGATTCTCTGGGGCCAACGTCCTGACTTTC. The variable domain in full, with the rest retrieved from reference TRBV15 and TRBJ2-6, is DAMVIQNPRYQVTQFGKPVTLSCSQTLNHNVMYWYQQKSSQAPKLLFHYYDKDFNNEADTPDNFQSRRPNTSFCFLDIRSPGLGDTAMYLCATSRRDGGFSGANVLTFGAGSRLTVL.

The CDR3 DNA follows: TGTGCCAGCAGCTTAGGGACTAGCAGGCGTCAGTTCTTC. Protein sequence: CASSLGTSRRQFF. The V call is TRBV7-9, the J call TRBJ2-1, with 8 bases aligning to TRBD2. The V and J ends lost 1 base and 13 bases, in that order; junction bases with no gene match: 6. The CDR3 spans 13 residues. Per germline, CDR1 SEHNR and CDR2 FQNEAQ (reference sequence).

The chain links TRBV28 to TRBJ1-5; D is perhaps TRBD1 (5 bases). The CDR3 has 14 amino acids. Germline V gives CDR1 MDHEN, CDR2 SYDVKM. Trimming removed 5 bases from V and 7 bases from J, with 15 bases in between. The CDR3 protein is CASSPRGGWQPQHF. CDR3 coding DNA: TGTGCCAGCAGTCCCCGGGGGGGTTGGCAGCCCCAGCATTTT.

The V call is TRBV7-9, the J call TRBJ2-1; D might be TRBD1 (8 bases). Germline-derived CDR1 and CDR2 are SEHNR and FQNEAQ (reference sequence). Between the trimmed V and J ends, which lost 4 bases and 10 bases, there was a span of 20 bases. CDR3 length: 15 residues. The CDR3 DNA sequence: TGTGCCAGCAGCTCCACCAGGGGGCTAGCGGCAGAGCAGTTCTTC. It specifies CASSSTRGLAAEQFF.

The rearrangement uses TRBV7-3 and TRBJ2-3; D remains unclear. The CDR3 totals 13 residues. Deletions cut 2 bases from V and 4 bases from J, with 7 bases between. Looked up from germline, CDR1 is SGHTA and CDR2 is FQGTGA. The CDR3 is CASSLLWADTQYF. The CDR3 DNA reads TGTGCCAGCAGCTTACTCTGGGCAGATACGCAGTATTTT.

V and J are TRBV28 and TRBJ2-2, with D possibly matching TRBD1 (6 bases). This CDR3 region has 16 residues. With 6 bases removed from V and 5 bases from J, the gap between germline ends came to 19 bases. The germline V gene encodes CDR1 MDHEN and CDR2 SYDVKM. This CDR3 reads CASRRPGEVWTGELFF. The CDR3 coding sequence is TGTGCCAGCAGGCGCCCAGGGGAAGTGTGGACCGGGGAGCTGTTTTTT.

A remark on this clone: Other DNA variants within this sample encode the same CDR3. The chain joins TRBV7-9 to TRBJ1-1; no definite D call. This CDR3 has 13 residues. Germline CDR1 SEHNR, CDR2 FQNEAQ (reference sequence). V lost 4 bases, J lost 1 base, and 7 bases lay in between. The CDR3 nucleotides read TGTGCCAGCAGCTCGGACGGGAACACTGAAGCTTTCTTT. Translated: CASSSDGNTEAFF.

The rearrangement uses TRBV5-1 and TRBJ2-1, with D perhaps matching TRBD2 (6 bases). Trimming removed 1 base from V and 6 bases from J, with 17 bases in between. CDR3 length: 16 amino acids. Per the germline V gene, CDR1 is SGHRS and CDR2 is YFSETQ. The CDR3 DNA follows: TGCGCCAGCAGCTTGCCGGGACTGGAAGGGACCAATGAGCAGTTCTTC. This gives the protein CASSLPGLEGTNEQFF.

The V call is TRBV11-3, the J call TRBJ2-2; 9 nucleotides line up with TRBD2. Trimming at V came to 6 bases and at J to 5 bases, leaving 7 bases not matched to a gene. Germline assignment: CDR1 SGHNT and CDR2 YENEEA. The CDR3 spans 15 residues. CDR3 sequence: CASSVAGVGTGELFF. The CDR3, as DNA: TGTGCCAGCAGTGTAGCGGGAGTGGGGACCGGGGAGCTGTTTTTT.

The J gene is TRBJ1-2, the V gene TRBV5-1, with 10 bases matching TRBD1. The CDR3 sequence is 19 residues long. Germline V gene lookup returns CDR1 SGHRS and CDR2 YFSETQ. J lost 3 bases, V lost 0 bases, and 14 bases had no gene match. The CDR3 is CASSLGRTGGSGKDYGYTF. For the CDR3, the DNA is TGCGCCAGCAGCTTGGGGCGGACAGGGGGGAGTGGAAAGGACTATGGCTACACCTTC.

The rearrangement uses TRBV5-1 and TRBJ2-7; 10 bases fit TRBD1. CDR1 and CDR2 (germline): SGHRS, YFSETQ. The J segment lost 2 bases and the V segment lost 0 bases, leaving 8 bases of the junction unmatched. The CDR3 spans 17 residues. The CDR3, as DNA: TGCGCCAGCAGCTTGGCCCAGGGACAGGGGATCCCCTACGAGCAGTACTTC. Translated: CASSLAQGQGIPYEQYF.

The chain joins TRBV28 to TRBJ1-5, with a tentative D call TRBD1 (5 bases). Trimming took off 6 bases at V and 5 bases at J, with 17 bases between the two ends. In germline, CDR1 is MDHEN, CDR2 SYDVKM. This CDR3 is 15 amino acids long. CDR3 coding DNA: TGTGCCAGCAGCCGGACAAGGGACGGCGATCAGCCCCAGCATTTT. Encoded protein: CASSRTRDGDQPQHF.

This chain's CDR3 is CAPKRHLNTEAFF. In nucleotides, the CDR3 is TGTGCCCCCAAGCGACATTTGAACACTGAAGCTTTCTTT. The V gene is TRBV2, the J gene TRBJ1-1, with D unclear. The CDR3 is 13 residues long. Between the trimmed V and J ends, which lost 11 bases and 0 bases, there was a span of 13 bases. Germline CDR1 is SNHLY and CDR2 is FYNNEI.

This clone was seen just once. The rearrangement joins TRBV18 to TRBJ2-2; 9 bases fit TRBD1. The CDR3 consists of 16 residues. V lost 7 bases and J lost 3; bases outside the gene matches: 9. CDR1 KGHSH and CDR2 LQKENI come from the germline V gene. The CDR3 coding sequence is TGTGCCAGCTTAAGACGCGGGACAGGGTACACCGGGGAGCTGTTTTTT. This translates into CASLRRGTGYTGELFF.

The genes are TRBV6-5 and TRBJ2-1, with 9 positions matching TRBD1. The CDR3 loop spans 12 amino acids. Germline assignment: CDR1 MNHEY and CDR2 SVGAGI. V gave up 7 bases and J gave up 10 bases; unmatched junction bases: 5. For the CDR3, the DNA is TGTGCCAGCATCGACAGGGGGGCCGAGCAGTTCTTC. Protein sequence: CASIDRGAEQFF.

The table lists this clone with a count of one. V gene TRBV4-2 combines with J gene TRBJ2-1; the match to TRBD2 covers 8 bases. Germline V gene data show CDR1 as LGHNA and CDR2 as YNFKEQ. The V and J ends lost 1 base and 7 bases, in that order; junction bases with no gene match: 6. The CDR3 extends over 15 amino acids. CDR3 DNA sequence: TGTGCCAGCAGCCAAGTTGAAGCGGGAGCAAATGAGCAGTTCTTC. This encodes CASSQVEAGANEQFF.

The J gene is TRBJ2-6, the V gene TRBV7-9, with unresolved D. Germline V gene data show CDR1 as SEHNR and CDR2 as FQNEAQ (reference sequence). The CDR3 consists of 15 residues. Trimming took 1 base from V and 2 from J, leaving 6 bases between them. CDR3 sequence (DNA): TGTGCCAGCAGCTTAGTCGGCCCTGGGGCCAACGTCCTGACTTTC. Protein: CASSLVGPGANVLTF.

The chain uses TRBV28 and TRBJ1-5; D might be TRBD1 (6 bases). Per the germline V gene, CDR1 is MDHEN and CDR2 is SYDVKM. The CDR3 length is 15 residues. The V and J ends lost 3 bases and 2 bases respectively, with 11 bases between them. DNA of the CDR3: TGTGCCAGCAGTTTCGCGGCAGGGGGCAATCAGCCCCAGCATTTT. Its protein is CASSFAAGGNQPQHF.

This sequence joins TRBV28 and TRBJ2-1; 8 positions match TRBD2. Trimming removed 3 bases from V and 7 bases from J; junction bases left unmatched: 8. This CDR3 comprises 15 residues. Per germline, CDR1 MDHEN and CDR2 SYDVKM. CDR3 nucleotides: TGTGCCAGCAGTTTTGTGGAGCGGGAGAGGAATGAGCAGTTCTTC. Translated: CASSFVERERNEQFF.

Here the CDR3 reads CATDRRTGELFF. CDR3 nucleotides: TGTGCCACCGACAGGCGTACCGGGGAGCTGTTTTTT. The genes are TRBV18 and TRBJ2-2, with D possibly matching TRBD1 (6 bases). Looked up from germline, CDR1 is KGHSH and CDR2 is LQKENI. This CDR3 spans 12 amino acids. V was clipped by 10 bases and J by 5 bases, with 11 bases between them.

This rearrangement joins TRBV7-8 to TRBJ2-7, with 8 bases lining up with TRBD1. The CDR3 contains 15 residues. V was pared by 3 bases and J by 3 bases, with 7 bases of the junction left unmatched. CDR1 and CDR2 (germline): SGHVS, FQNEAQ. This CDR3 reads CASSLVGTGLYEQYF. The CDR3 DNA sequence: TGTGCCAGCAGCTTGGTTGGGACAGGCCTCTACGAGCAGTACTTC.

The chain employs TRBV10-1 and TRBJ2-1; D is unclear. This CDR3 is built from 14 residues. V lost 8 bases, J lost 0 bases, and 11 bases lay in between. CDR1 WNHNN and CDR2 SYGVQD come from the germline V gene (reference sequence). CDR3 sequence reads: CASPPTDSYNEQFF. The CDR3 region has the DNA TGCGCCAGCCCCCCCACGGACTCCTACAATGAGCAGTTCTTC.

V usage is TRBV6-5 and J usage is TRBJ2-1; 14 nucleotides line up with TRBD2. V lost 4 bases, J lost 6 bases, and 2 bases stayed unmatched. The germline V gene has CDR1 MNHEY and CDR2 SVGAGI. The CDR3 totals 15 residues. CDR3 coding DNA: TGTGCCAGCAGTTGGGGACTAGCGGGAGTCAATGAGCAGTTCTTC. Translated, it gives CASSWGLAGVNEQFF.

V usage is TRBV2 and J usage is TRBJ1-2; D possibly corresponds to TRBD1 (5 bases). The V gene's germline CDR1 is SNHLY and CDR2 FYNNEI. V was pared by 6 bases and J by 6 bases, with 17 bases between. CDR3 size: 14 residues. The CDR3 region is CASRVLGGWDGYTF. For the CDR3, the DNA is TGTGCCAGCAGAGTCCTGGGGGGGTGGGATGGCTACACCTTC.